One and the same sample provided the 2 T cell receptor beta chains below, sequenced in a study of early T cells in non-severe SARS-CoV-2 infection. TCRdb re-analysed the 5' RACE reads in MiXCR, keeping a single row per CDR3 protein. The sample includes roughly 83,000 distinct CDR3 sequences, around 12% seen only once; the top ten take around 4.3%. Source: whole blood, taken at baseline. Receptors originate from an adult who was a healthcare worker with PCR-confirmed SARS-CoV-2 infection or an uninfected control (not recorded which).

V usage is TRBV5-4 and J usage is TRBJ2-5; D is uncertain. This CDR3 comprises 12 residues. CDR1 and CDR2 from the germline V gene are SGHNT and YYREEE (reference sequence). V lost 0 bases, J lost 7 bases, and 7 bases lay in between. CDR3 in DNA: TGTGCCAGCAGCTTGGACTACCGGACCCAGTACTTC. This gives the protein CASSLDYRTQYF.

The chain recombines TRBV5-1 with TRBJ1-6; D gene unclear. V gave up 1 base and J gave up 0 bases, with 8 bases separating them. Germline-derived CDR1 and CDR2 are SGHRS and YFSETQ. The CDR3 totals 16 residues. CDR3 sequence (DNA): TGCGCCAGCAGCTTGCGAATTATCTCCTATAATTCACCCCTCCACTTT. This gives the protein CASSLRIISYNSPLHF.